This T cell receptor (beta chain) was sequenced during a study of somatic mutations in cytotoxic T cells in rheumatoid arthritis. Study-wide points: Only rheumatoid arthritis patients, not healthy controls, showed CD8+ clonality increasing with age.

Germline V gene data show CDR1 as SGHTA and CDR2 as FQGNSA. This CDR3 is 14 amino acids long. V was pared by 4 bases and J by 5 bases, with 6 bases of the junction left unmatched. Concerning this clone itself: As yet, its antigen is unknown. The identical CDR3 is also encoded by other nucleotide sequences in the sample.

The repertoire was sequenced with immunoSEQ multiplex PCR; TCRdb's copy has only in-frame clones and lacks some. This sample has just over 20,000 clones, with under 85% found just once. The source material was CD8+ T cells sorted from blood. The sequence was collected from an adult with rheumatoid arthritis. The V and J genes are TRBV7-2 and TRBJ2-5, with 8 bases that match TRBD1. The CDR3 bases are TGTGCCAGCAGCTCAACAGGGGGATGGGAGACCCAGTACTTC. It yields the protein CASSSTGGWETQYF.